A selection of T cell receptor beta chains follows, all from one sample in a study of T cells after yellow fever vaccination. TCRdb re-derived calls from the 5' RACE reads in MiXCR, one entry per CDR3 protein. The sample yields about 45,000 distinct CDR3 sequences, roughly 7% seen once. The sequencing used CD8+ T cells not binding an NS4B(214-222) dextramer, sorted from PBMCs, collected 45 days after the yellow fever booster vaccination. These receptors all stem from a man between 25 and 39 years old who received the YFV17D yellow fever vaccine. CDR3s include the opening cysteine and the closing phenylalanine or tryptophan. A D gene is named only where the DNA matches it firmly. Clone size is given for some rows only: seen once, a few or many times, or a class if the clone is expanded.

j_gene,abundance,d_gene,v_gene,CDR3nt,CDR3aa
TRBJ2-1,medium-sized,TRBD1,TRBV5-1,TGCGCCAGCAGCTTTGAAGGGGGCCCATGGTTCTTC,CASSFEGGPWFF
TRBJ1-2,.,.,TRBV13,TGTGCCAGCAGCAATAGTAGAGGGGGGACGGGCTATGGCTACACCTTC,CASSNSRGGTGYGYTF
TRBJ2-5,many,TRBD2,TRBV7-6,TGTGCCAGCAGCCCTGGACTAGCGGACGAGACCCAGTACTTC,CASSPGLADETQYF
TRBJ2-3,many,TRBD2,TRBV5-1,TGCGCCCGAGGACCGGGAGGGAAAGAGGGCACAGATACGCAGTATTTT,CARGPGGKEGTDTQYF
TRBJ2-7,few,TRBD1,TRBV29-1,TGCAGCGTGACAGGGGGGACCACCTACGAGCAGTACTTC,CSVTGGTTYEQYF
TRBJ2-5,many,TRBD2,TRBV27,TGTGCCAGCGCCCTAGCGGGAGACGGAGAGACCCAGTACTTC,CASALAGDGETQYF
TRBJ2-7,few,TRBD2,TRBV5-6,TGTGCCAGCAGCTTGCTACTAGCGGGACCCTACGAGCAGTACTTC,CASSLLLAGPYEQYF
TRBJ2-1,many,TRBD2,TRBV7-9,TGTGCCAGCACCCTCGCGGGAGGGGGTTTGACTGAGCAGTTCTTC,CASTLAGGGLTEQFF
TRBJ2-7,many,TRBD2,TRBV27,TGTGCCAGCAGTTTAGAGGTGACGGGAGGGTCCCACGAGCAGTACTTC,CASSLEVTGGSHEQYF
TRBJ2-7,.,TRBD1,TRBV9,TGTGCCAGCAGCGTAGATGGGACAGGGGGCAACGAGCAGTACTTC,CASSVDGTGGNEQYF
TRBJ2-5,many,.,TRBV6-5,TGTGCCAGCAGTTACTCTGCTCCCAACAGGGAAGAGACCCAGTACTTC,CASSYSAPNREETQYF
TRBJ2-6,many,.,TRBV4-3,TGCGCCAGCAGCCAAGGGGGGTACTCTGGGGCCAACGTCCTGACTTTC,CASSQGGYSGANVLTF
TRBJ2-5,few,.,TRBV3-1,TGTGCCAGCAGCCAAGTCCTCCAGCGAGGACGGTTGGAGGAGACCCAGTACTTC,CASSQVLQRGRLEETQYF
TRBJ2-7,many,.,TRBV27,TGTGCCAGCAGTTGGGGCCTAACTCACTACGAGCAGTACTTC,CASSWGLTHYEQYF
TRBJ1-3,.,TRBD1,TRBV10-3,TGTGCCATCAGTGAACGGACAGGGGGCTCTGGAAACACCATATATTTT,CAISERTGGSGNTIYF
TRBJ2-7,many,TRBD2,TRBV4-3,TGCGCCAGCAGCCAAGACTGGACTAGCGGCTCCTACGAGCAGTACTTC,CASSQDWTSGSYEQYF
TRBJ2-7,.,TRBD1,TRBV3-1,TGTGCCAGCAGCCCGGACAGGGGCTACGAGCAGTACTTC,CASSPDRGYEQYF
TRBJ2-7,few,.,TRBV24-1,TGTGCCACCAGTGACCCTGGTGGGGAGCAGTACTTC,CATSDPGGEQYF
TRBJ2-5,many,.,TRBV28,TGTGCCAGCAGTTTAAATACTAACCCGGAGACCCAGTACTTC,CASSLNTNPETQYF
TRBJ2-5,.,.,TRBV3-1,TGTGCCAGCTCCCAAGAGTCAGGACAAGAGACCCAGTACTTC,CASSQESGQETQYF
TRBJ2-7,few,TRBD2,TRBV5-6,TGTGCCAGCAGCTTGGAACTAGCGGACTACGAGCAGTACTTC,CASSLELADYEQYF
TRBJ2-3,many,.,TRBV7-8,TGTGCCAGCAGCTACCTAGGGGCCGCAGATACGCAGTATTTT,CASSYLGAADTQYF
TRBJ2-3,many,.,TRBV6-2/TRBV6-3,TGTGCCACCTCCGACGATAGCACAGATACGCAGTATTTT,CATSDDSTDTQYF
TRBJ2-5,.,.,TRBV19,TGTGCCAGTAGTATAGCCGCGTCCGACGCGACCCAGTACTTC,CASSIAASDATQYF
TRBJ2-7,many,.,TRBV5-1,TGCGCCAGCAGCTTGGCCCTACCCTACGAGCAGTACTTC,CASSLALPYEQYF
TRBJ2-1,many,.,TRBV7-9,TGTGCCAGCAGCTCGAGCCAGCGGACCTCCTACAATGAGCAGTTCTTC,CASSSSQRTSYNEQFF
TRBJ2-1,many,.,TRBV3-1,TGTGCCAGCAGCCCCCTACTTGGCGGAAGCCCCAATGAGCAGTTCTTC,CASSPLLGGSPNEQFF
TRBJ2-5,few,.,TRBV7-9,TGTGCCAGCAGCTCGGACTGGCAAGGGACCCAGTACTTC,CASSSDWQGTQYF
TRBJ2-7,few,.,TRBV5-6,TGTGCCAGCAGCTTGTGGTCAGGGGACGAGCAGTACTTC,CASSLWSGDEQYF
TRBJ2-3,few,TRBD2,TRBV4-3,TGCGCCAGCAGCCTCGGACTAGCGGGATTCTCAGATACGCAGTATTTT,CASSLGLAGFSDTQYF
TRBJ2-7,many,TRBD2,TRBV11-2,TGTGCCAGCAGCTTCAGGGACTATGCCTACGAGCAGTACTTC,CASSFRDYAYEQYF
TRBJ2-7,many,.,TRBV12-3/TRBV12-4,TGTGCCAGCACCGGGACATCCTTCTACGAGCAGTACTTC,CASTGTSFYEQYF
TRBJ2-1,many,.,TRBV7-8,TGTGCCAGCAGCTTCGGGATAGCGGACTACAATGAGCAGTTCTTC,CASSFGIADYNEQFF
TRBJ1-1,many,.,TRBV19,TGTGCCAGTAGTATAGATCCCTTTGAAGCTTTCTTT,CASSIDPFEAFF
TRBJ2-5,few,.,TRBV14,TGTGCCAGCAGCCAAGGTCTGGGGTCCTCGTCCGAGACCCAGTACTTC,CASSQGLGSSSETQYF
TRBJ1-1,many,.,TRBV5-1,TGCGCCAGCAGCTTGGCTGGCAGAAACACTGAAGCTTTCTTT,CASSLAGRNTEAFF